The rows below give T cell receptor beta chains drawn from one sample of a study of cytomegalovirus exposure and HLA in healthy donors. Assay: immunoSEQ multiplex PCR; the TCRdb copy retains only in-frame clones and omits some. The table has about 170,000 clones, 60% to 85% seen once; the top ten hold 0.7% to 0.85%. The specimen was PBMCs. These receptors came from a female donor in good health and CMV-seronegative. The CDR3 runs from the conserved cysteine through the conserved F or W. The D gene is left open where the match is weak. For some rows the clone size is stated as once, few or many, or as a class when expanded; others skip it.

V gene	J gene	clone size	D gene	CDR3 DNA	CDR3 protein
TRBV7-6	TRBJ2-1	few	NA	TGTGCCAGCACCGAAACTGCAGGCGCCTACAATGAGCAGTTCTTC	CASTETAGAYNEQFF
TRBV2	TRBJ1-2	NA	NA	TGTGCCAGCAGTGAAGCTACCCGGAGATCCAACTATGGCTACACCTTC	CASSEATRRSNYGYTF
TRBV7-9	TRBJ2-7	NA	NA	TGTGCCAGCAGCTACCCAGGTAGCGAGCAGTACTTC	CASSYPGSEQYF
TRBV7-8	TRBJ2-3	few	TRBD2	TGTGCCAGCAGCTTAGGGCTAGCGGGTGGCACAGATACGCAGTATTTT	CASSLGLAGGTDTQYF
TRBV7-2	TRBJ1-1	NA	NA	TGTGCCAGCGGGGGGGGTATGAACACTGAAGCTTTCTTT	CASGGGMNTEAFF
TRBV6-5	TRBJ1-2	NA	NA	TGTGCCCCACAGGGTGCTAACTATGGCTACACCTTC	CAPQGANYGYTF
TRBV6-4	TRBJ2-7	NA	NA	TGTGCCAGCAGTGAACAGGGGGGGTATGAGCAGTACTTC	CASSEQGGYEQYF
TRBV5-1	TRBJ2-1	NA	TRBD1	TGCGCCAGCAGCGTAGGACAGGGGATTTTATATTACAATGAGCAGTTCTTC	CASSVGQGILYYNEQFF
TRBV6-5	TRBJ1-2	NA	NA	TGTGCCAGCAGTTACACCAGGGGTGGCTACACCTTC	CASSYTRGGYTF
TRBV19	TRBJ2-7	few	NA	TGTGCCAGTAGTAGCCCAAGCGACTTAACCTACGAGCAGTACTTC	CASSSPSDLTYEQYF
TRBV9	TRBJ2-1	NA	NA	TGTGCCAGCAGCACCCGACCCGAGCGGGAGCAGTTCTTC	CASSTRPEREQFF
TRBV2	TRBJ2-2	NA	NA	TGTGCCAGCAGTGAATTCGGGATCGGGGAGCTGTTTTTT	CASSEFGIGELFF
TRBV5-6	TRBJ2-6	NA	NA	TGTGCCAGCAGCGCAGTATTCAAGACGGTACGGGCTGGGGCCAACGTCCTGACTTTC	CASSAVFKTVRAGANVLTF
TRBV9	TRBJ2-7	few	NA	TGTGCCAGCAGCGTACTGGAGGGAGACGAGCAGTACTTC	CASSVLEGDEQYF
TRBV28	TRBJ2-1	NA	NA	TGTGCCAGCAGTCTACCCCCGATCAATGAGCAGTTCTTC	CASSLPPINEQFF
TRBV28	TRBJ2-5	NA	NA	TGTGCCAGCAGTCCAGGGGAAGTTGGGACCCAGTACTTC	CASSPGEVGTQYF
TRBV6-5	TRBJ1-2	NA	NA	TGTGCCACCAAATTTCCCGGGACATTGGGTGGGGGCTACACCTTC	CATKFPGTLGGGYTF
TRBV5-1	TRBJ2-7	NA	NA	TGCGCCAGCAGCTTGGGGCAGGGTGGCGAGCAGTACTTC	CASSLGQGGEQYF
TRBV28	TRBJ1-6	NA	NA	TGTGCCAGCAGCCTACAGGGTTTAGATAATTCACCCCTCCACTTT	CASSLQGLDNSPLHF
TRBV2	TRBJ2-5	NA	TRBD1	TGTGCCAGCAGTAGACAGGGGTCCTTAGAGACCCAGTACTTC	CASSRQGSLETQYF
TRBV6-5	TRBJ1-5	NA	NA	TGTGCCAGTCGGCGCGGTCAGCCCCAGCATTTT	CASRRGQPQHF
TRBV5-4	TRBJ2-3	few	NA	TGTGCCAGCAGCTTAGGGGAGGGGGGTCGAGCAGATACGCAGTATTTT	CASSLGEGGRADTQYF
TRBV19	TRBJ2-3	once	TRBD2	TGTGCCAGTAGTCAGGAGCTAGCGGGAACTAGCACAGATACGCAGTATTTT	CASSQELAGTSTDTQYF
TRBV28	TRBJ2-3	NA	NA	TGTGCCAGCAAAGGAGGGATCCCAGATACGCAGTATTTT	CASKGGIPDTQYF
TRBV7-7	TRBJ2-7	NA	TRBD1	TGTGCCAGCAGCCAGTACCTGGGACAGGGGGTAAACGAGCAGTACTTC	CASSQYLGQGVNEQYF
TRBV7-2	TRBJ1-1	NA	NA	TGTGCCAGCAGCTCAACAGGAGTCCGACAACAGGGCACTGAAGCTTTCTTT	CASSSTGVRQQGTEAFF
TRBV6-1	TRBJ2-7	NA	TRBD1	TGTGCCAGCAGGAGACCGGGACAGGGATCGTACGAGCAGTACTTC	CASRRPGQGSYEQYF
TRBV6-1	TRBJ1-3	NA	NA	TGTGCCAGCAATACCGGGTCCTCTGGAAACACCATATATTTT	CASNTGSSGNTIYF
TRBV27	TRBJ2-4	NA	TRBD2	TGTGCCAGCATGTCGGGGGGAAACATTCAGTACTTC	CASMSGGNIQYF
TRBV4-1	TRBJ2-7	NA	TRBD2	TGCGCCAGCAGCCAAGATCCTAGCGGGGTTACCTACGAGCAGTACTTC	CASSQDPSGVTYEQYF
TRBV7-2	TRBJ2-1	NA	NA	TGTGCCAGCGGTCTAGCAAGAATCAATGAGCAGTTCTTC	CASGLARINEQFF
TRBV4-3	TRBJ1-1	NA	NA	TGCGCCAGCAGCCAAGATCAGCGACGTGAAGCTTTCTTT	CASSQDQRREAFF
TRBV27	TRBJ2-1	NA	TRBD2	TGTGCCAGCAGACTAGCGGGGGGCAACACCAATGAGCAGTTCTTC	CASRLAGGNTNEQFF
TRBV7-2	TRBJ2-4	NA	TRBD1	TGTGCCAGCAGCTTAGGACAGGGGGCGGCCAAAAACATTCAGTACTTC	CASSLGQGAAKNIQYF